The rows below give T cell receptor beta chains drawn from one sample of a study of CD4 and CD8 cells across lung adenocarcinoma regions. TCRdb called the PCR reads again in MiXCR, with one record for every CDR3 protein. The sample consists of under 30,000 distinct CDR3 sequences, more than 45% of them appearing once. The sample consisted of CD8+ T cells from the center of a lung tumor. The receptors shown here come from a male donor with lung adenocarcinoma. The CD4 and CD8 labels of this study may be unreliable. The CDR3 runs from the conserved cysteine through the conserved F or W. D genes are given only for firm matches. Where a row states a size, it is once, few, many or the class of an expanded clone; other rows omit it.

j_call | d_call | v_call | clone_size | cdr3_aa | cdr3_nt
TRBJ1-4 | . | TRBV6-5 | . | CASSYSFFGTGGEKLFF | TGTGCCAGCAGTTACTCCTTCTTTGGAACAGGAGGTGAAAAACTGTTTTTT
TRBJ2-2 | . | TRBV24-1 | . | CATSDHRDANTGELFF | TGTGCCACCAGTGATCACAGGGATGCGAACACCGGGGAGCTGTTTTTT
TRBJ2-7 | . | TRBV25-1 | . | CASRETGAKDTQYF | TGTGCCAGCAGGGAGACGGGAGCCAAAGATACGCAGTACTTC
TRBJ2-3 | . | TRBV6-1 | . | CASRVSGLGAKNMQYF | TGTGCCAGCCGCGTCTCGGGGCTGGGAGCCAAAAACATGCAGTATTTT
TRBJ2-1 | TRBD2 | TRBV6-1 | few | CASSQTSAEQFF | TGTGCCAGCAGTCAGACTAGCGCGGAGCAGTTCTTC
TRBJ1-4 | . | TRBV4-1 | many | CASSQDPGINEKLFF | TGCGCCAGCAGCCAAGATCCGGGAATTAATGAAAAACTGTTTTTT
TRBJ1-3 | . | TRBV15 | . | CATSREGWGNTIYF | TGTGCCACCAGCAGAGAAGGCTGGGGAAACACCATATATTTT
TRBJ2-3 | . | TRBV9 | . | CASRARESETQYF | TGTGCCAGCAGGGCCCGGGAGTCAGAGACGCAGTATTTT
TRBJ2-7 | . | TRBV27 | medium-sized | CASSLDSYEQYF | TGTGCCAGCAGCCTGGACAGCTACGAGCAGTACTTC
TRBJ2-1 | TRBD2 | TRBV11-2 | medium-sized | CASSPPLAGVRNEQFF | TGTGCCAGCAGCCCCCCCCTAGCGGGAGTTCGGAATGAGCAGTTCTTC
TRBJ2-1 | TRBD2 | TRBV7-2 | . | CASSPAGRVETQFF | TGTGCCAGCAGCCCAGCGGGGAGGGTCGAGACCCAGTTCTTC
TRBJ1-1 | . | TRBV7-8 | many | CASSRREGGAEAFF | TGTGCCAGCAGCCGCCGAGAGGGAGGAGCTGAAGCTTTCTTT
TRBJ1-1 | TRBD1 | TRBV4-1 | . | CASSGRDRGRAEAFF | TGCGCCAGCAGCGGCCGGGACAGGGGAAGGGCTGAAGCTTTCTTT
TRBJ1-2 | TRBD1 | TRBV27 | many | CASSPRQGLRGYTF | TGTGCCAGCAGTCCCCGACAGGGTCTACGGGGCTACACCTTC
TRBJ2-1 | . | TRBV7-2 | once | CASSLWETQFF | TGTGCCAGCAGCTTATGGGAGACCCAGTTCTTC
TRBJ2-1 | . | TRBV10-1 | many | CASSGTTASYNEQFF | TGCGCCAGCAGCGGGACAACAGCCTCCTACAATGAGCAGTTCTTC
TRBJ2-3 | . | TRBV6-1 | . | CASRASRGGTPDTQYF | TGTGCCAGCAGGGCATCCCGCGGCGGAACCCCAGATACGCAGTATTTT
TRBJ2-1 | . | TRBV6-1 | . | CASSETGTCGTNEQFF | TGTGCCAGCAGTGAAACGGGGACGTGCGGGACCAATGAGCAGTTCTTC
TRBJ1-5 | . | TRBV30 | . | CAWSRSNQPQHF | TGTGCCTGGAGTCGGAGCAATCAGCCCCAGCATTTT
TRBJ2-5 | . | TRBV7-2 | . | CASSTGGGYNEQYF | TGTGCTAGCAGCACAGGGGGGGGATACAATGAGCAGTACTTC
TRBJ2-3 | . | TRBV10-3 | . | CVHGMRTGEQYF | TGTGTCCACGGTATGCGCACCGGGGAGCAGTATTTT
TRBJ2-3 | TRBD2 | TRBV6-1 | . | CASRAGGSKNTQYF | TGTGCCAGCAGGGCGGGAGGAAGCAAAAACACGCAGTATTTT
TRBJ2-4 | . | TRBV7-6 | once | CASSLRFSASGAHPNTQYF | TGTGCCAGCAGCTTACGTTTTTCGGCCTCGGGGGCCCATCCAAACACGCAGTATTTC
TRBJ2-3 | . | TRBV6-1 | few | CASSEAGMWVKNIQYF | TGTGCCAGCAGTGAAGCGGGGATGTGGGTCAAGAACATTCAGTATTTC
TRBJ2-3 | . | TRBV4-2 | few | CASGSTSEAVTQYF | TGTGCCAGCGGCTCCACCTCGGAGGCCGTAACGCAGTATTTT
TRBJ2-5 | TRBD2 | TRBV11-2 | . | CASSRLAGVGETQYF | TGTGCCAGCAGCCGACTAGCGGGAGTAGGAGAGACCCAGTACTTC
TRBJ2-6 | . | TRBV28 | few | CASRTSGANVLTF | TGTGCCAGCAGAACCTCTGGGGCCAACGTCCTGACTTTC
TRBJ1-2 | . | TRBV7-2 | . | CASSLGGGGAGYGYTF | TGTGCCAGCAGCTTAGGGGGGGGCGGGGCGGGGTATGGCTACACCTTC
TRBJ1-4 | . | TRBV25-1 | . | CASSGAGNLGEKLFF | TGTGCCAGCAGTGGGGCCGGGAACCTGGGAGAAAAACTGTTTTTT
TRBJ2-7 | . | TRBV11-2 | . | CASSLNSQGSYEQYF | TGTGCCAGCAGCTTAAACTCCCAAGGATCCTACGAGCAGTACTTC
TRBJ2-7 | TRBD2 | TRBV6-1 | . | CASSLAGGPSYEQYF | TGTGCCAGCAGTCTGGCGGGAGGGCCTTCCTACGAGCAGTACTTC
TRBJ2-4 | . | TRBV24-1 | . | CASGTGLCATNIQYF | TGTGCCAGCGGTACGGGGCTGTGTGCCACAAATATTCAGTACTTC